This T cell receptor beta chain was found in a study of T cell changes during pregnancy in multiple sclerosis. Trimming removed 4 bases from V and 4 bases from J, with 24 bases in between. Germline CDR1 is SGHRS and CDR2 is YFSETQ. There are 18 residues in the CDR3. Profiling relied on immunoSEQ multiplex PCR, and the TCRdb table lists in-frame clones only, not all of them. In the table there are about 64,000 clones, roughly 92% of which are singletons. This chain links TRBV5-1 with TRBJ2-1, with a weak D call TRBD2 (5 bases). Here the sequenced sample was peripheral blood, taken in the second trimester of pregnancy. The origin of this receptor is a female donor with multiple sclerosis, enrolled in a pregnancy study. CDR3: CASSLGVLPASGYNEQFF. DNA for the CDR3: TGCGCCAGCAGCCTTGGGGTCTTACCCGCCTCGGGGTACAATGAGCAGTTCTTC.